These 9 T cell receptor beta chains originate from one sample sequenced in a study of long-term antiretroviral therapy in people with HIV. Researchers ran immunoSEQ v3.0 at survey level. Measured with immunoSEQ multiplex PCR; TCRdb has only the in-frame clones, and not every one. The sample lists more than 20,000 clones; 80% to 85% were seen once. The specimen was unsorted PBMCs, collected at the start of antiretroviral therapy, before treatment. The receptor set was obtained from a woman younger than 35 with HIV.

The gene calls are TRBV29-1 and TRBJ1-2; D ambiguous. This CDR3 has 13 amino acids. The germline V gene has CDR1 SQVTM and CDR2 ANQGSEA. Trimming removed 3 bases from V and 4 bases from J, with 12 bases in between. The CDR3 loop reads CSVEDPAFYGYTF. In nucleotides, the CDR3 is TGCAGCGTTGAGGATCCAGCATTCTATGGCTACACCTTC. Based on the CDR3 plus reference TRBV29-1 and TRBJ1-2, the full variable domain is SAVISQKPSRDICQRGTSLTIQCQVDSQVTMMFWYRQQPGQSLTLIATANQGSEATYESGFVIDKFPISRPNLTFSTLTVSNMSPEDSSIYLCSVEDPAFYGYTFGSGTRLTVV.

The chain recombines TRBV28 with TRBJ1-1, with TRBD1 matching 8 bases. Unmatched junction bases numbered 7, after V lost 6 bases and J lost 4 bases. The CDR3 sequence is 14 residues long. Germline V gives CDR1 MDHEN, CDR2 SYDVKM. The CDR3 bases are TGTGCCAGCAGCCCACCGACAGGGGCCACTGAAGCTTTCTTT. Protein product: CASSPPTGATEAFF.

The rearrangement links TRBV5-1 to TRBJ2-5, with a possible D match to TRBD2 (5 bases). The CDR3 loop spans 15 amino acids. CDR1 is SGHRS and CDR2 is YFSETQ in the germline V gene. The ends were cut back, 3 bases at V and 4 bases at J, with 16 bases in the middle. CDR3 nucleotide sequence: TGCGCCAGCAGCTCGGGTCCGGGGTTTCGAGAGACCCAGTACTTC. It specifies CASSSGPGFRETQYF.

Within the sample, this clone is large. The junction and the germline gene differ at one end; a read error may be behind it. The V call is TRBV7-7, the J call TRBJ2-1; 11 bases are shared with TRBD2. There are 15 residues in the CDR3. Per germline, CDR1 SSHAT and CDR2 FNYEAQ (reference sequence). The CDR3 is CASSEGLAAYNEQFF. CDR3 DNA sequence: TGTGCTAGCAGCGAGGGACTAGCGGCCTACAATGAGCAGTTCTTC.

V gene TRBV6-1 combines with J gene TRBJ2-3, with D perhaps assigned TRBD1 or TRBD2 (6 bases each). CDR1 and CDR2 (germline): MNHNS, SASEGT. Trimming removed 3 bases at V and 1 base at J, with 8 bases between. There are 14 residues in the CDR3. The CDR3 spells CASSERGGTDTQYF. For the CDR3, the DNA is TGTGCCAGCAGTGAGAGGGGGGGCACAGATACGCAGTATTTT.

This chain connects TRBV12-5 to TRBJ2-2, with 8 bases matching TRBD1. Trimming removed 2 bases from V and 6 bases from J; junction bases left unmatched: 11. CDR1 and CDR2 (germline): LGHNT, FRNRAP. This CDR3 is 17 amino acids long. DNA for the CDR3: TGTGCTAGTGGTTTGAGACCGGACAGGGAAGGGGCCGGGGAGCTGTTTTTT. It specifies CASGLRPDREGAGELFF. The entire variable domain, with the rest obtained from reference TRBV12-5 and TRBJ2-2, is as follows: DARVTQTPRHKVTEMGQEVTMRCQPILGHNTVFWYRQTMMQGLELLAYFRNRAPLDDSGMPKDRFSAEMPDATLATLKIQPSEPRDSAVYFCASGLRPDREGAGELFFGEGSRLTVL.

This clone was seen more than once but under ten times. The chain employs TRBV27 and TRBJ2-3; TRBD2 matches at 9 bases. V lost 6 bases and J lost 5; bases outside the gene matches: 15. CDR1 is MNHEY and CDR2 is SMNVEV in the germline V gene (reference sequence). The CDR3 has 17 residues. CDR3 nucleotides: TGTGCCAGCAGCCGTGATCCTAGCGGGATGTCCGTAGATACGCAGTATTTT. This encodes CASSRDPSGMSVDTQYF.

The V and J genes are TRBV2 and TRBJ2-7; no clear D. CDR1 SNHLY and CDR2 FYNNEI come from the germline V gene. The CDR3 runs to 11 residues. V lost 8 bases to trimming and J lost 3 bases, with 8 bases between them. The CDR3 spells CASAHLYEQYF. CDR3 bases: TGTGCCAGCGCCCACCTCTACGAGCAGTACTTC.

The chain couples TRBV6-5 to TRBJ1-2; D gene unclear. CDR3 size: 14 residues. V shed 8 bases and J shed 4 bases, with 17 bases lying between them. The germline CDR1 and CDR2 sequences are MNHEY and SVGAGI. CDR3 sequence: CASRVDGRPYGYTF. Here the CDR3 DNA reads TGTGCCAGCCGCGTGGATGGCAGGCCCTATGGCTACACCTTC.